These 23 T cell receptor beta chains were sequenced from one sample in a study of T-cell reconstitution after alpha-beta-depleted transplantation in children. During its preparation, the TCRbeta library received unique molecular identifiers. TCRdb re-analysed the PCR reads in MiXCR, keeping a single row per CDR3 protein. This sample has 400,000 to 550,000 distinct CDR3 sequences, with 10% to 13% found just once. Sample: PBMCs, taken before TCRalphabeta/CD19-depleted stem cell transplant. The receptors originated from a child aged 2-15 years with inherited bone marrow failure, due to receive a stem cell transplant.

This clonotype was recorded many times. The gene calls are TRBV27 and TRBJ2-2; D is perhaps TRBD1 or TRBD2 (6 bases each). The CDR3 has 15 residues. Trimming removed 5 bases at V and 6 bases at J, with 16 bases between. The V gene's germline CDR1 is MNHEY and CDR2 SMNVEV (reference sequence). The CDR3 nucleotides are TGTGCCAGCAGTCTTACCGGGGGCTGGGCCGGGGAGCTGTTTTTT. Residues: CASSLTGGWAGELFF.

This clonotype was recorded at least ten times. The chain's CDR3 is CSARTRTGLTDTQYF. In DNA form, the CDR3 reads TGCAGTGCTAGAACAAGGACAGGGCTCACAGATACGCAGTATTTT. The J gene is TRBJ2-3, the V gene TRBV20-1; 8 positions match TRBD1. The CDR3 totals 15 residues. The V gene's germline CDR1 is DFQATT and CDR2 SNEGSKA (reference sequence). The V and J ends lost 2 bases and 2 bases, in that order; junction bases with no gene match: 6.

This clonotype was detected a few times. V usage is TRBV5-1 and J usage is TRBJ1-4; perhaps TRBD1 as D (6 bases). Trimming took 4 bases from V and 0 from J, leaving 19 bases between them. There are 18 residues in the CDR3. The germline CDR1 and CDR2 sequences are SGHRS and YFSETQ. The CDR3 DNA reads TGCGCCAGCAGCCCCCGGTCGGCAGGGGACGCAACTAATGAAAAACTGTTTTTT. It codes for CASSPRSAGDATNEKLFF. The full variable domain, in which reference TRBV5-1 and TRBJ1-4 provide the parts outside the CDR3, is KAGVTQTPRYLIKTRGQQVTLSCSPISGHRSVSWYQQTPGQGLQFLFEYFSETQRNKGNFPGRFSGRQFSNSRSEMNVSTLELGDSALYLCASSPRSAGDATNEKLFFGSGTQLSVL.

This clonotype was recorded many times. The rearrangement joins TRBV4-3 to TRBJ2-7, with D perhaps matching TRBD1 (5 bases). This CDR3 has 14 amino acids. Germline V gene lookup returns CDR1 LGHNA and CDR2 YSLEER. Trimming removed 0 bases from V and 6 bases from J, with 12 bases in between. The DNA for the CDR3 is TGCGCCAGCAGCCAAGATATAGGACACACCGAGCAGTACTTC. This sequence encodes CASSQDIGHTEQYF.

In its sample, this clonotype was seen many times. This sequence joins TRBV18 and TRBJ2-2, with 7 bases aligning to TRBD2. CDR3 size: 16 residues. V dropped 2 bases and J dropped 0; count of bases not matched to a gene: 3. Germline CDR1 reads KGHSH; CDR2 reads LQKENI. CDR3 amino acids: CASSPVGLTNTGELFF. DNA for the CDR3: TGTGCCAGCTCACCAGTGGGACTAACGAACACCGGGGAGCTGTTTTTT.

This clonotype was picked up many times. CDR3 in amino acids: CASSQGEGGPLPPQYF. CDR3 DNA: TGCGCCAGCAGCCAAGGAGAAGGTGGACCTTTGCCTCCGCAGTATTTT. The chain employs TRBV4-3 and TRBJ2-3; D not certain. Germline V gives CDR1 LGHNA, CDR2 YSLEER. This CDR3 has 16 residues. The ends were cut back, 1 base at V and 10 bases at J, with 21 bases in the middle.

The sample holds many counts of this clonotype. The chain is built from TRBV20-1 and TRBJ2-3; D is unclear. CDR3 length: 14 amino acids. Germline values: CDR1 DFQATT, CDR2 SNEGSKA (reference sequence). Between the trimmed V and J ends, which lost 2 bases and 0 bases, there was a span of 9 bases. The CDR3 here is CSARFATSTDTQYF. DNA for the CDR3: TGCAGTGCTAGATTCGCCACTAGCACAGATACGCAGTATTTT.

This clonotype has at least ten counts. The chain couples TRBV13 to TRBJ1-4; D is possibly TRBD1 (5 bases). CDR1 is PRHDT, CDR2 FYEKMQ, per germline (reference sequence). This CDR3 is 15 amino acids long. V shed 5 bases and J shed 8 bases, with 18 bases lying between them. In nucleotides, the CDR3 is TGTGCCAGCAGCCACCGACAGACCCTGGGCGAAAAACTGTTTTTT. Encoded protein: CASSHRQTLGEKLFF.

This clonotype was recorded at least ten times. The genes are TRBV29-1 and TRBJ1-1; a possible D gene is TRBD1 (6 bases). The CDR3 loop spans 13 amino acids. The germline V gene encodes CDR1 SQVTM and CDR2 ANQGSEA. The V end was cut by 1 base, the J end by 5 bases, with 11 bases between. The CDR3 coding sequence is TGCAGCGTTGAAGTGGGGGCGAGGACTGAAGCTTTCTTT. Its protein is CSVEVGARTEAFF.

The chain carries TRBV2 and TRBJ2-1; 9 nucleotides match TRBD2. This CDR3 contains 14 residues. The V segment lost 6 bases and the J segment 6 bases; nucleotides outside the gene matches: 6. Germline V gene sequence: CDR1 SNHLY, CDR2 FYNNEI. CDR3 sequence (DNA): TGTGCCAGCAGCGTAGCGGGAGATGGCAATGAGCAGTTCTTC. This translates into CASSVAGDGNEQFF.

This clonotype was seen ten or more times. This chain joins TRBV4-3 and TRBJ2-4; TRBD1 matches at 7 bases. Germline-derived CDR1 and CDR2 are LGHNA and YSLEER. After removal of 6 bases from V and 1 base from J, the junction contained 15 bases not matched to a gene. The CDR3 runs to 18 residues. The CDR3 spells CASSRTGPRLFAKNIQYF. The CDR3 DNA reads TGCGCCAGCAGTAGGACAGGACCCCGTTTATTTGCCAAAAACATTCAGTACTTC.

As for this clonotype: A much larger clone lies a single base off, so this may be a read error. The CDR3 end shows no conserved phenylalanine or tryptophan, and so a read error is likely. Because the CDR3's place on the DNA is in doubt, the DNA is left out and the CDR3 is given as listed by TCRdb. This rearrangement joins TRBV29-1 to TRBJ2-1. The CDR3 region is 10 residues in length, termini included. Germline V gives CDR1 SQVTM, CDR2 ANQGSEA. CDR3: CSVAKSDYFL.

This clonotype showed up just once. A single base separates this from a much larger clone, so it may be a read error. This chain links TRBV2 with TRBJ1-6, with D possibly being TRBD1 (6 bases). The CDR3 consists of 11 residues. The V and J ends lost 4 bases and 14 bases respectively, with 9 bases between them. Germline V gives CDR1 SNHLY, CDR2 FYNNEI. The CDR3 DNA is TGTGCCAGCAGTGCGGAGGGGGCCCTCCACTTT. It encodes CASSAEGALHF.

This clonotype was picked up many times. The chain is built from TRBV6-2 or TRBV6-3 and TRBJ2-5; D gene unclear. Trimming cost V 2 bases and J 5 bases, with 15 bases left between them. Germline CDR1 is MNHEY and CDR2 is SVGEGT. The CDR3 is made up of 15 amino acids. This CDR3 is CASSYDPAAAETQYF. The CDR3 DNA reads as TGTGCCAGCAGTTACGACCCCGCGGCGGCGGAGACCCAGTACTTC.

This clonotype was detected many times. The chain couples TRBV2 to TRBJ2-1, with a weak D call TRBD2 (6 bases). This CDR3 is built from 13 residues. Germline V gene lookup returns CDR1 SNHLY and CDR2 FYNNEI. Trimming took 11 bases from V and 1 from J, leaving 12 bases between them. The CDR3 is CAGTRGSYNEQFF. The CDR3 region has the DNA TGTGCCGGCACCCGGGGGTCCTACAATGAGCAGTTCTTC.

This clonotype was found many times. The chain links TRBV4-1 to TRBJ1-2; D ambiguous. V was cut by 6 bases and J by 6 bases, with 23 bases left in between. This CDR3 is built from 16 residues. Germline V gene sequence: CDR1 MGHRA, CDR2 YSYEKL. Here the CDR3 reads CASRNFPRRVSDGYTF. The CDR3 DNA is TGCGCCAGCAGAAACTTCCCCAGGAGGGTGTCGGATGGCTACACCTTC.

This clonotype appeared many times. The gene calls are TRBV29-1 and TRBJ2-7; the D gene is possibly TRBD2 (6 bases). Germline V gives CDR1 SQVTM, CDR2 ANQGSEA. This CDR3 contains 15 residues. Trimming cost V 0 bases and J 6 bases, with 18 bases left between them. The CDR3 loop is CSVEDTGGISGEQYF. CDR3 in DNA: TGCAGCGTTGAAGATACCGGCGGGATCTCTGGCGAGCAGTACTTC.

This clonotype was found many times. The chain joins TRBV5-1 to TRBJ1-1; D might be TRBD1 (6 bases). The CDR3 runs 14 residues. V lost 2 bases to trimming and J lost 5 bases, with 13 bases between them. Germline V CDR1 and CDR2: SGHRS, YFSETQ. The CDR3 DNA follows: TGCGCCAGCAGCTTCGTGGCAGGGGATACTGAAGCTTTCTTT. This sequence encodes CASSFVAGDTEAFF.

This clonotype came up many times. The chain has TRBV5-1 and TRBJ2-7; D not certain. Germline loops: CDR1 SGHRS, CDR2 YFSETQ. This CDR3 spans 14 amino acids. The V and J ends lost 2 bases and 5 bases respectively, with 14 bases between them. CDR3 DNA sequence: TGCGCCAGCAGCTTAGCAGGTCCCCCCAACGAGCAGTACTTC. Protein sequence: CASSLAGPPNEQYF.

The gene calls are TRBV7-9 and TRBJ2-1, with 16 bases that match TRBD2. V lost 5 bases to trimming and J lost 5 bases; unmatched junction nucleotides: 6. Germline CDR1 SEHNR, CDR2 FQNEAQ (reference sequence). This CDR3 spans 17 amino acids. The CDR3, as DNA: TGTGCCAGCAGCCAGGGACTAGCGGGAGGGCCGAACAATGAGCAGTTCTTC. This encodes CASSQGLAGGPNNEQFF.

For this clonotype: A much larger clone differs from this one at a single base, so this may be a read error. The genes are TRBV5-6 and TRBJ2-5, with unresolved D. From germline, CDR1 is SGHDT and CDR2 YYEEEE. CDR3 length equals 13 residues. This CDR3 is CASSLVVQEAQYF. CDR3 DNA sequence: TGTGCCAGCAGCTTGGTAGTACAAGAGGCCCAGTACTTC.

This clonotype was recorded at least ten times. J is TRBJ2-5 and V is TRBV2; 7 nucleotides align to TRBD2. V trimming: 7 bases; J trimming: 5 bases; junction bases outside the gene matches: 10. Germline CDR1 SNHLY, CDR2 FYNNEI. The CDR3 runs to 14 residues. The CDR3 coding sequence is TGTGCCAGCACCCCTAGCGGTTTGGGGGAGACCCAGTACTTC. The encoded protein is CASTPSGLGETQYF. Complete variable domain (other parts from reference TRBV2 and TRBJ2-5): EPEVTQTPSHQVTQMGQEVILRCVPISNHLYFYWYRQILGQKVEFLVSFYNNEISEKSEIFDDQFSVERPDGSNFTLKIRSTKLEDSAMYFCASTPSGLGETQYFGPGTRLLVL.

This clonotype was recorded at least ten times. Here the CDR3 DNA reads TGCGCCAGCAGTCAGGTGAAGAGACTAGCCCCATACAATGAGCAGTTCTTC. This sequence encodes CASSQVKRLAPYNEQFF. This chain joins TRBV23-1 and TRBJ2-1; TRBD2 matches 7 bases. TRBV23-1 carries the ORF label, with uncertain function. With V trimmed by 3 bases and J by 4 bases, 12 bases remained unmatched. This CDR3 has 17 amino acids.